The 27 T cell receptor beta chains below were found in one sample sequenced in a study of CD8 T cells in Susac syndrome. Random hexamers were used to reverse transcribe about 0.5 to 1 ug of RNA. From the immunoSEQ multiplex PCR reads, TCRdb called clonotypes with MiXCR, one entry per CDR3 protein. Here the sample spans fewer than 150,000 distinct CDR3 sequences, 85% to 95% being singletons. The sequencing input was CD4+ T cells from PBMCs. The receptors shown here come from a human donor with multiple sclerosis.

This sequence joins TRBV6-2 or TRBV6-3 and TRBJ1-2; TRBD1 is a possible D gene (5 bases). Germline V gene sequence: CDR1 MNHEY, CDR2 SVGEGT. With 6 bases removed from V and 4 bases from J, the gap between germline ends came to 15 bases. The CDR3 has 14 amino acids. CDR3 residues: CASRATGTAYGYTF. In DNA, the CDR3 is TGTGCCAGCAGAGCCACCGGGACGGCCTATGGCTACACCTTC.

The chain uses TRBV12-3 or TRBV12-4 and TRBJ2-6; D is undetermined. CDR3 size: 13 residues. Trimming removed 4 bases from V and 4 bases from J, with 5 bases in between. The CDR3 here is CASSWLGANVLTF. The CDR3 region has the DNA TGTGCCAGCAGTTGGTTAGGGGCCAACGTCCTGACTTTC.

The gene calls are TRBV2 and TRBJ1-1; D gene unclear. Trimming pared 6 bases from V and 1 base from J, leaving 9 bases between. The CDR3 extends over 13 amino acids. The germline V gene encodes CDR1 SNHLY and CDR2 FYNNEI. CDR3 region: CASRFGRNTEAFF. The CDR3 DNA sequence: TGTGCCAGCAGATTTGGACGGAACACTGAAGCTTTCTTT.

The chain is built from TRBV30 and TRBJ1-1; D gene uncertain. The CDR3 loop spans 13 amino acids. Trimming stripped 7 bases from V and 1 base from J, with 13 bases between. CDR1 and CDR2 (germline): GTSNPN, SVGIG (reference sequence). CDR3 in DNA: TGTGCCTCCCTCCGGCCTTGGAACACTGAAGCTTTCTTT. The encoded protein is CASLRPWNTEAFF.

The V and J genes are TRBV12-3 or TRBV12-4 and TRBJ1-2; a possible D gene is TRBD1 (5 bases). This CDR3 has 12 amino acids. V gave up 3 bases and J gave up 5 bases, with 7 bases separating them. The CDR3 nucleotides read TGTGCCAGCAGTTTTCGACAGTATGGCTACACCTTC. Translation: CASSFRQYGYTF.

The chain has TRBV20-1 and TRBJ2-5, with D tentatively TRBD1 (6 bases). Germline V gene lookup returns CDR1 DFQATT and CDR2 SNEGSKA (reference sequence). The V and J ends lost 6 bases and 5 bases respectively, with 22 bases between them. CDR3 size: 15 residues. CDR3 protein: CSAQGPGVFSETQYF. As DNA, the CDR3 is TGCAGTGCGCAGGGTCCAGGGGTCTTTTCGGAGACCCAGTACTTC.

This rearrangement joins TRBV20-1 to TRBJ2-5, with D hard to call. V was shortened by 5 bases and J by 5 bases, with 12 bases between the two germline ends. Germline V gene lookup returns CDR1 DFQATT and CDR2 SNEGSKA (reference sequence). This CDR3 has 12 amino acids. The CDR3 bases are TGCAGTGCTCCGAAGACCGGTGAGACCCAGTACTTC. Its translation is CSAPKTGETQYF.

This sequence joins TRBV28 and TRBJ1-1; D remains unclear. The germline V gene has CDR1 MDHEN and CDR2 SYDVKM. The CDR3 covers 16 residues. Trimming pared 8 bases from V and 2 bases from J, leaving 21 bases between. CDR3 loop: CASGRPDRDTNTEAFF. The CDR3 DNA reads TGTGCCAGCGGGCGTCCAGACCGCGACACAAACACTGAAGCTTTCTTT.

The CDR3 DNA is TGCAGCGTACGCATACAGGGTACGGCTTTCTTT. This encodes CSVRIQGTAFF. The chain links TRBV29-1 to TRBJ1-1, with D tentatively TRBD1 (6 bases). This CDR3 spans 11 amino acids. Germline CDR1 SQVTM, CDR2 ANQGSEA. The ends were cut back, 6 bases at V and 11 bases at J, with 16 bases in the middle. Complete variable domain (other parts from reference TRBV29-1 and TRBJ1-1): SAVISQKPSRDICQRGTSLTIQCQVDSQVTMMFWYRQQPGQSLTLIATANQGSEATYESGFVIDKFPISRPNLTFSTLTVSNMSPEDSSIYLCSVRIQGTAFFGQGTRLTVV.

This rearrangement joins TRBV20-1 to TRBJ1-5; TRBD1 aligns across 7 bases. The length of the CDR3 is 13 residues. Trimming cost V 3 bases and J 5 bases; bases outside gene matches: 4. Germline V gene sequence: CDR1 DFQATT, CDR2 SNEGSKA (reference sequence). CDR3 sequence (DNA): TGCAGTGCTAGCAGGAGGGGGCATCAGCCCCAGCATTTT. This translates into CSASRRGHQPQHF.

The chain recombines TRBV4-1 with TRBJ1-2, with 8 bases fitting TRBD1. The CDR3 covers 16 residues. V dropped 1 base and J dropped 2; count of bases not matched to a gene: 6. Germline CDR1 is MGHRA and CDR2 is YSYEKL. CDR3 bases: TGCGCCAGCAGCCAAGCTCCGGGACAGGCCAACTATGGCTACACCTTC. Residues: CASSQAPGQANYGYTF.

The CDR3 spells CASSIGENTDTQYF. The CDR3 DNA follows: TGTGCCAGTAGTATCGGGGAGAACACAGATACGCAGTATTTT. The chain carries TRBV19 and TRBJ2-3; D may be TRBD2 (5 bases). The CDR3 consists of 14 residues. Trimming stripped 3 bases from V and 2 bases from J, with 9 bases between. Germline CDR1 is LNHDA and CDR2 is SQIVND (reference sequence).

V usage is TRBV10-3 and J usage is TRBJ2-2; 8 bases map to TRBD2. J was trimmed by 1 base and V by 3 bases; bases with no gene match: 7. This CDR3 has 17 amino acids. The V gene's germline CDR1 is ENHRY and CDR2 SYGVKD. This chain's CDR3 is CAISDTQSGGNTGELFF. In DNA, the CDR3 is TGTGCCATCAGTGACACTCAGAGCGGGGGGAACACCGGGGAGCTGTTTTTT.

The chain recombines TRBV28 with TRBJ1-2; the D gene is possibly TRBD1 (5 bases). The germline gives CDR1 MDHEN, CDR2 SYDVKM. The CDR3 runs to 14 residues. V dropped 4 bases and J dropped 4 bases, with 13 bases sitting between them. CDR3 coding DNA: TGTGCCAGCAGTTCCAGACAGACCTCCTATGGCTACACCTTC. Translated, it gives CASSSRQTSYGYTF.

This clonotype was detected only once. V and J are TRBV4-3 and TRBJ1-1; D is perhaps TRBD1 (5 bases). Trimming left V 0 bases short and J 6 bases short, with 8 bases between. Germline CDR1 is LGHNA and CDR2 is YSLEER. This CDR3 has 13 amino acids. The CDR3 DNA follows: TGCGCCAGCAGCCAAGATTGGGGGGCTGAAGCTTTCTTT. Protein sequence: CASSQDWGAEAFF.

The chain uses TRBV28 and TRBJ1-5; D remains ambiguous. Germline V gene lookup returns CDR1 MDHEN and CDR2 SYDVKM. This CDR3 is built from 14 residues. Trimming stripped 6 bases from V and 0 bases from J, with 9 bases between. In DNA, the CDR3 is TGTGCCAGCAGCCAGAGTTATAGCAATCAGCCCCAGCATTTT. It is translated as CASSQSYSNQPQHF.

CDR3 residues: CASSYGPLLEETQYF. The CDR3 DNA reads as TGTGCCAGCAGCTACGGACCCCTCTTAGAGGAGACCCAGTACTTC. The chain links TRBV5-6 to TRBJ2-5; D is undetermined. CDR3 size: 15 residues. Trimming pared 3 bases from V and 5 bases from J, leaving 17 bases between. CDR1 SGHDT and CDR2 YYEEEE come from the germline V gene. The full variable domain, its missing parts supplied by reference TRBV5-6 and TRBJ2-5, is DAGVTQSPTHLIKTRGQQVTLRCSPKSGHDTVSWYQQALGQGPQFIFQYYEEEERQRGNFPDRFSGHQFPNYSSELNVNALLLGDSALYLCASSYGPLLEETQYFGPGTRLLVL.

The CDR3 nucleotides read TGTGCCAGCAGCCCGGCTGGGGGGAGCTTAGGCTACACCTTC. It yields the protein CASSPAGGSLGYTF. The chain links TRBV7-2 to TRBJ1-2; a weak D match, TRBD1 (5 bases). Per the germline V gene, CDR1 is SGHTA and CDR2 is FQGNSA. CDR3 length: 14 amino acids. Deletions cut 5 bases from V and 8 bases from J, with 18 bases between.

The chain is built from TRBV30 and TRBJ1-5; 10 nucleotides line up with TRBD1. There are 13 residues in the CDR3. The V segment lost 3 bases and the J segment 4 bases; nucleotides outside the gene matches: 0. The germline V gene encodes CDR1 GTSNPN and CDR2 SVGIG (reference sequence). The CDR3 DNA is TGTGCCTGGAGGGGACAGGGGAATCAGCCCCAGCATTTT. This encodes CAWRGQGNQPQHF.

The V call is TRBV29-1, the J call TRBJ1-2; perhaps TRBD1 as D (6 bases). With 0 bases removed from V and 5 bases from J, the gap between germline ends came to 10 bases. From germline, CDR1 is SQVTM and CDR2 ANQGSEA. The length of the CDR3 is 13 residues. This CDR3 is CSVEEGQHYGYTF. CDR3 nucleotide sequence: TGCAGCGTTGAAGAAGGACAGCATTATGGCTACACCTTC.

The chain joins TRBV29-1 to TRBJ2-5; 11 nucleotides match TRBD2. The germline V gene encodes CDR1 SQVTM and CDR2 ANQGSEA. The junction had 5 bases not matched to a gene; V was cut back by 7 bases and J by 4 bases. The length of the CDR3 is 13 residues. The CDR3 protein is CSAHLAGGETQYF. CDR3 coding DNA: TGCAGCGCACACCTAGCGGGGGGAGAGACCCAGTACTTC.

This sequence joins TRBV12-3 or TRBV12-4 and TRBJ1-2; D is unclear. V lost 1 base and J 5 bases, leaving 5 bases between the germline ends. The CDR3 is made up of 12 amino acids. The CDR3 spells CASSLERYGYTF. In DNA, the CDR3 is TGTGCCAGCAGTTTAGAGCGTTATGGCTACACCTTC.

Notes on this clonotype: One end of the junction fails to match germline, which may point to a read error. This chain connects TRBV5-1 to TRBJ2-5; the match to TRBD2 covers 13 bases. CDR3 length equals 14 residues. Germline CDR1 and CDR2: SGHRS and YFSETQ. CDR3: CASTLGLAGETQYF. In DNA, the CDR3 is TGCGCCAGCACCTTGGGACTAGCGGGGGAGACCCAGTACTTC. The variable domain in full, with the rest retrieved from reference TRBV5-1 and TRBJ2-5, is KAGVTQTPRYLIKTRGQQVTLSCSPISGHRSVSWYQQTPGQGLQFLFEYFSETQRNKGNFPGRFSGRQFSNSRSEMNVSTLELGDSALYLCASTLGLAGETQYFGPGTRLLVL.

The genes are TRBV7-3 and TRBJ2-3; no definite D call. This CDR3 has 14 residues. V lost 2 bases to trimming and J lost 2 bases, with 8 bases between them. Germline V gene data show CDR1 as SGHTA and CDR2 as FQGTGA. CDR3 nucleotides: TGTGCCAGCAGCTTAGAGTTCACCACAGATACGCAGTATTTT. It encodes CASSLEFTTDTQYF.

The rearrangement uses TRBV9 and TRBJ2-1, with 7 bases lining up with TRBD2. This CDR3 is built from 16 residues. V was clipped by 4 bases and J by 3 bases; unmatched bases: 10. Germline values: CDR1 SGDLS, CDR2 YYNGEE. In DNA form, the CDR3 reads TGTGCCAGCAGCAAGGGACTACAGACCCACTACAATGAGCAGTTCTTC. It codes for CASSKGLQTHYNEQFF.

The chain is built from TRBV11-2 and TRBJ2-4; 7 nucleotides align to TRBD1. Trimming cost V 2 bases and J 5 bases; bases outside gene matches: 6. CDR1 and CDR2 from the germline V gene are SGHAT and FQNNGV. The length of the CDR3 is 15 residues. The CDR3 loop reads CASSLRVTGENIQYF. For the CDR3, the DNA is TGTGCCAGCAGCTTAAGGGTTACAGGGGAAAACATTCAGTACTTC.

The chain has TRBV3-1 and TRBJ2-3; no clear D gene. The CDR3 runs 13 residues. Trimming removed 1 base from V and 6 bases from J, with 8 bases in between. Germline V gene data show CDR1 as LGHDT and CDR2 as YNNKEL (reference sequence). CDR3 in DNA: TGTGCCAGCAGCCAAGTCTTGCTGGATACGCAGTATTTT. Protein sequence: CASSQVLLDTQYF.